This is a list of T cell receptor beta chains from one sample in a study of CD8 T cells in ankylosing spondylitis. TCRdb analysed the 5' RACE reads with MiXCR anew, one entry per CDR3 protein. The table records a few hundred thousand distinct CDR3 sequences, approximately 20% of them present only once. Material: blood, either unsorted or a sorted T cell fraction (not recorded which). The receptors stem from a male donor with ankylosing spondylitis or in good health (not recorded which). The CDR3 runs from the conserved cysteine through the conserved F or W.

j_call | v_call | cdr3_length | cdr3_aa
TRBJ1-4 | TRBV4-3 | 17 | CASSQDSWTGGDEKLFF
TRBJ2-2 | TRBV12-3/TRBV12-4 | 16 | CASSPGTSVPTGELFF
TRBJ1-5 | TRBV7-9 | 16 | CASSPLAPIPGEPQHF
TRBJ2-1 | TRBV4-1 | 16 | CASSPGTSGANNEQFF
TRBJ2-1 | TRBV25-1 | 15 | CASSVGTSDYNEQFF
TRBJ2-7 | TRBV5-1 | 13 | CASSFPNGNEQYF
TRBJ2-1 | TRBV20-1 | 19 | CSARDLGPPTSGRHNEQFF
TRBJ1-1 | TRBV4-3 | 16 | CASSQDHAGSYTEAFF
TRBJ1-2 | TRBV12-3/TRBV12-4 | 11 | CASTLRDGYTF
TRBJ1-2 | TRBV20-1 | 12 | CSAIGREEGYTF
TRBJ2-1 | TRBV4-3 | 15 | CASSQGSGKLNEQFF
TRBJ2-1 | TRBV4-3 | 17 | CASSSTLPGLAGGEQFF
TRBJ2-3 | TRBV7-2 | 18 | CASSLAETSGIFTDTQYF
TRBJ1-5 | TRBV20-1 | 15 | CSARETGERDQPQHF
TRBJ1-5 | TRBV29-1 | 12 | CSVEDWTGTQHF
TRBJ2-7 | TRBV6-2/TRBV6-3 | 13 | CASGSGPSYEQYF
TRBJ2-7 | TRBV29-1 | 17 | CSVEDLQGEGSVYEQYF
TRBJ2-7 | TRBV20-1 | 12 | CSAGTSDYEQYF
TRBJ2-7 | TRBV2 | 15 | CASSALYGSIYEQYF
TRBJ2-1 | TRBV4-1 | 13 | CASSPRTETEQFF
TRBJ1-1 | TRBV5-6 | 14 | CASSLGEGNTEAFF